These 10 T cell receptor beta chains originate from one sample sequenced in a study of blood T cell repertoires in COVID-19. Produced via immunoSEQ multiplex PCR; TCRdb's table is partial and in-frame only. The repertoire holds about 280,000 clones, with roughly 85% as singletons. The specimen was peripheral blood. Every receptor here comes from a man aged 50-60 years with active or convalescent COVID-19.

The rearrangement joins TRBV5-1 to TRBJ2-2, with TRBD2 matching 10 bases. Germline-derived CDR1 and CDR2 are SGHRS and YFSETQ. The CDR3 spans 16 residues. V dropped 1 base and J dropped 6; count of bases not matched to a gene: 6. This CDR3 reads CASSLFLAGAAGELFF. CDR3 nucleotide sequence: TGCGCCAGCAGCTTGTTCCTAGCGGGAGCTGCCGGGGAGCTGTTTTTT.

The chain has TRBV2 and TRBJ2-3; 8 positions agree with TRBD1. CDR1 and CDR2 from the germline V gene are SNHLY and FYNNEI. The CDR3 runs 14 residues. The ends lost 3 bases at V and 1 base at J; junction bases unmatched: 0. The CDR3 here is CASSEDRGTDTQYF. DNA of the CDR3: TGTGCCAGCAGTGAGGACAGGGGCACAGATACGCAGTATTTT.

The chain links TRBV7-3 to TRBJ2-3, with D possibly matching TRBD2 (5 bases). Trimming cost V 5 bases and J 0 bases, with 12 bases left between them. The CDR3 consists of 15 residues. Germline V gene lookup returns CDR1 SGHTA and CDR2 FQGTGA. CDR3 sequence reads: CASSEGGVSTDTQYF. The CDR3 DNA follows: TGTGCCAGCAGCGAGGGCGGAGTGAGCACAGATACGCAGTATTTT. The full variable domain, completed using reference TRBV7-3 and TRBJ2-3, is GAGVSQTPSNKVTEKGKYVELRCDPISGHTALYWYRQSLGQGPEFLIYFQGTGAADDSGLPNDRFFAVRPEGSVSTLKIQRTERGDSAVYLCASSEGGVSTDTQYFGPGTRLTVL.

The rearrangement links TRBV18 to TRBJ2-3, with D perhaps matching TRBD1 (6 bases). The CDR3 spans 14 residues. Per the germline V gene, CDR1 is KGHSH and CDR2 is LQKENI. V gave up 8 bases and J gave up 4 bases, with 16 bases separating them. This chain's CDR3 is CASRDRNGADTQYF. As DNA, the CDR3 is TGTGCCAGCCGAGACAGGAATGGGGCAGATACGCAGTATTTT.

The gene calls are TRBV9 and TRBJ1-1; D is unclear. CDR1 is SGDLS, CDR2 YYNGEE, per germline. CDR3 length equals 13 residues. Trimming removed 0 bases at V and 4 bases at J, with 7 bases between. The chain's CDR3 is CASSVGASTEAFF. The CDR3, as DNA: TGTGCCAGCAGCGTAGGTGCGAGCACTGAAGCTTTCTTT.

This chain uses TRBV30 with TRBJ1-1; D gene unclear. The CDR3 loop spans 12 amino acids. CDR1 and CDR2 from the germline V gene are GTSNPN and SVGIG (reference sequence). Trimming left V 4 bases short and J 11 bases short, with 17 bases between. The CDR3 loop reads CAWTPRGIEAFF. The CDR3 coding sequence is TGTGCCTGGACCCCTCGAGGGATCGAGGCTTTCTTT. The full variable domain, completed using reference TRBV30 and TRBJ1-1, is SQTIHQWPATLVQPVGSPLSLECTVEGTSNPNLYWYRQAAGRGLQLLFYSVGIGQISSEVPQNLSASRPQDRQFILSSKKLLLSDSGFYLCAWTPRGIEAFFGQGTRLTVV.

The V and J genes are TRBV5-6 and TRBJ1-1, with a tentative D call TRBD1 (6 bases). Germline V gene sequence: CDR1 SGHDT, CDR2 YYEEEE. The CDR3 totals 14 residues. Deletions cut 4 bases from V and 1 base from J, with 11 bases between. The CDR3 nucleotides are TGTGCCAGCAGCGGTAGGACAGCGAACACTGAAGCTTTCTTT. Translation: CASSGRTANTEAFF. The full variable domain, with the rest looked up from reference TRBV5-6 and TRBJ1-1, is DAGVTQSPTHLIKTRGQQVTLRCSPKSGHDTVSWYQQALGQGPQFIFQYYEEEERQRGNFPDRFSGHQFPNYSSELNVNALLLGDSALYLCASSGRTANTEAFFGQGTRLTVV.

The rearrangement uses TRBV6-2 or TRBV6-3 and TRBJ2-1; 13 bases line up with TRBD2. Trimming removed 2 bases from V and 7 bases from J; junction bases left unmatched: 8. The CDR3 consists of 17 residues. Germline CDR1 reads MNHEY; CDR2 reads SVGEGT. CDR3 residues: CASSYRSGTSGTNEQFF. The CDR3 nucleotides read TGTGCCAGCAGTTACCGTAGCGGGACTAGCGGGACAAATGAGCAGTTCTTC.

This CDR3 is CASSPLAGITDTQYF. Written as DNA, the CDR3 is TGTGCCAGCAGCCCGCTAGCGGGGATCACAGATACGCAGTATTTT. V is TRBV27 and J is TRBJ2-3; 9 nucleotides align to TRBD2. V lost 6 bases and J lost 2; bases outside the gene matches: 6. The germline V gene has CDR1 MNHEY and CDR2 SMNVEV (reference sequence). The CDR3 runs to 15 residues.

J is TRBJ1-1 and V is TRBV28, with D possibly TRBD1 on 5 matching bases. The length of the CDR3 is 12 residues. In germline, CDR1 is MDHEN, CDR2 SYDVKM. Trimming removed 5 bases at V and 6 bases at J, with 10 bases between. CDR3 loop: CASSNGGAEAFF. CDR3 nucleotides: TGTGCCAGCAGTAACGGGGGGGCTGAAGCTTTCTTT.